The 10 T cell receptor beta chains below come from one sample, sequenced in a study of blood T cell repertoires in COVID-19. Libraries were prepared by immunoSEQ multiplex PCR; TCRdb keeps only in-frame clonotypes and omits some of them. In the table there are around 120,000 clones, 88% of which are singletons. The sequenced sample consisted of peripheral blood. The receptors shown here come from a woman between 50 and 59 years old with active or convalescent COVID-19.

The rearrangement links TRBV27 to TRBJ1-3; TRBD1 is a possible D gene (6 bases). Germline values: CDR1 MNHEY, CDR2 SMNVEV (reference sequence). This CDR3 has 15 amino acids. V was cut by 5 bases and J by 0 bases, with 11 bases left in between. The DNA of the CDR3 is TGTGCCAGCAGTCAAACAGGGTTCTCTGGAAACACCATATATTTT. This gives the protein CASSQTGFSGNTIYF.

The CDR3 sequence is CASSLDPGLAGGNEQFF. The CDR3, as DNA: TGTGCCAGCAGCTTGGATCCGGGACTAGCGGGAGGCAATGAGCAGTTCTTC. This chain connects TRBV5-5 to TRBJ2-1; 15 nucleotides align to TRBD2. CDR3 length: 17 residues. Trimming removed 0 bases from V and 6 bases from J; junction bases left unmatched: 4. From germline, CDR1 is SGHKS and CDR2 YYEKEE (reference sequence).

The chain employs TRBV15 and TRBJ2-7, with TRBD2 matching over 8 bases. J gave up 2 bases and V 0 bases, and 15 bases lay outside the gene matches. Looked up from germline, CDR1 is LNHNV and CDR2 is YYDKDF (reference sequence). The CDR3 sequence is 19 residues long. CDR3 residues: CATSRDRADGLASPYEQYF. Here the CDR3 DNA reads TGTGCCACCAGCAGAGATCGAGCCGACGGACTAGCCTCTCCCTACGAGCAGTACTTC. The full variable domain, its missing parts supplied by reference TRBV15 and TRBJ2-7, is DAMVIQNPRYQVTQFGKPVTLSCSQTLNHNVMYWYQQKSSQAPKLLFHYYDKDFNNEADTPDNFQSRRPNTSFCFLDIRSPGLGDTAMYLCATSRDRADGLASPYEQYFGPGTRLTVT.

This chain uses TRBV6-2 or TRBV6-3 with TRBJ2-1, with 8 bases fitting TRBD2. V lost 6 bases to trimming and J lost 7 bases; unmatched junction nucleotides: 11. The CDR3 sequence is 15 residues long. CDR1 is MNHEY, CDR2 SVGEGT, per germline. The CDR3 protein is CASSEGLGRGNEQFF. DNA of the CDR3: TGTGCCAGCAGCGAGGGACTAGGGAGGGGGAATGAGCAGTTCTTC.

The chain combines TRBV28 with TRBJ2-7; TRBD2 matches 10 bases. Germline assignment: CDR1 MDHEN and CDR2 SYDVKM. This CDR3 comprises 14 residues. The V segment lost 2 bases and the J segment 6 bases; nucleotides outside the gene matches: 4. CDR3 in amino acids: CASSLTSGISEQYF. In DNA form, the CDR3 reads TGTGCCAGCAGTTTAACTAGCGGGATTAGCGAGCAGTACTTC.

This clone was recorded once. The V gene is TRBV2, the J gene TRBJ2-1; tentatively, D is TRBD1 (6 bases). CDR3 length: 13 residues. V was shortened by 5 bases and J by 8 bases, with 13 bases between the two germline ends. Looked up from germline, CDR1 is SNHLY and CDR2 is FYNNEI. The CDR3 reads CASSQQGIYEQFF. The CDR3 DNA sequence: TGTGCCAGCAGTCAACAGGGTATCTATGAGCAGTTCTTC.

The CDR3 reads CASSLGAGPNSPLHF. The CDR3 region has the DNA TGTGCCAGCAGCTTAGGGGCAGGGCCAAATTCACCCCTCCACTTT. The chain carries TRBV7-8 and TRBJ1-6; possible D gene TRBD1, 5 bases. There are 15 residues in the CDR3. V lost 1 base to trimming and J lost 7 bases, with 11 bases between them. Germline CDR1 is SGHVS and CDR2 is FQNEAQ.

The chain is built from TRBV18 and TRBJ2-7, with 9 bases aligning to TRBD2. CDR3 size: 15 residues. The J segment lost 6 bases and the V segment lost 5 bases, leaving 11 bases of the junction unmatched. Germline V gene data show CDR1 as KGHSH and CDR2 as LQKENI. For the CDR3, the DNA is TGTGCCAGCTCAGAAGGCGGGAGGGCCAATGGCGAGCAGTACTTC. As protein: CASSEGGRANGEQYF.

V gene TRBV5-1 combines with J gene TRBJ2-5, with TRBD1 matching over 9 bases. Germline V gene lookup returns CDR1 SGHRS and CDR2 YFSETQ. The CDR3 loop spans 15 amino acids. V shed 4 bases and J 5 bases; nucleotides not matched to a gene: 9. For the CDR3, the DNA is TGCGCCAGCAGCCTAATTACAGGGGGCAGGGAGACCCAGTACTTC. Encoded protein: CASSLITGGRETQYF.

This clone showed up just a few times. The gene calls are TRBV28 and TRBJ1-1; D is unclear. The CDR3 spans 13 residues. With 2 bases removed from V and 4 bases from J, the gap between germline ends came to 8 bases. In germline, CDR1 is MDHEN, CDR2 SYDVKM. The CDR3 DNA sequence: TGTGCCAGCAGTTTACGGGTTCTCACTGAAGCTTTCTTT. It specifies CASSLRVLTEAFF.